This T cell receptor beta chain was profiled in a study of Graves' ophthalmopathy and Graves' hyperthyroidism. This clonotype appeared many times. The CDR3 has 14 residues. Germline V lookup: CDR1 MNHEY, CDR2 SVGAGI. V shed 4 bases and J 7 bases; nucleotides not matched to a gene: 9. RNA transcripts were the template, and TCR beta CDR3 regions were amplified from them. First-round RT-PCR employed HTBI primers, with a second-round multiplex PCR after it. TCRdb independently ran MiXCR on the multiplex PCR reads; one entry per CDR3 protein. Here the sample spans roughly 610,000 distinct CDR3 sequences, 22% being singletons. No ophthalmopathy within 18 months of follow-up signified stable hyperthyroidism. Recruitment covered hyperthyroidism patients aged 18 to 65 whose new diagnosis was of under 2 months' duration. The study excluded patients with other autoimmune diseases, uncontrolled infections, pregnancy or lactation. Serum thyroxine and TRAb, along with clinical symptoms, thyroid ultrasound and orbital computed tomography, were what diagnosis relied on.

The chain joins TRBV6-5 to TRBJ1-2, with TRBD1 identical over 7 bases. The receptor's source is a woman aged 18-29 years with stable Graves' hyperthyroidism. Some clones in this sample may be carry-over from other donors' samples. Specimen: peripheral blood. The DNA for the CDR3 is TGTGCCAGCAGTTTCGACAGGGTCGGGCCTGGCTACACCTTC. Protein: CASSFDRVGPGYTF.